The 7 T cell receptor beta chains listed next were all sequenced from one sample in a study of Ad26.COV2.S vaccination and SARS-CoV-2 variants. Treatment given: 15 to 20 received Ad26.COV2.S at low or high dose, single or two shots; roughly five received placebo; per-sample allocation not given. Samples analyzed were those drawn on day 63 after the first vaccine or placebo injection. Clones were read by immunoSEQ multiplex PCR, and TCRdb kept only the in-frame ones, dropping some. The sample comprises over 400,000 clones, 89% of which are singletons, and over 2.5% rests with the top ten. Sequencing used peripheral blood, obtained in a trial of Ad26.COV2.S vaccine versus placebo. The receptor set was obtained from a person between 18 and 65 years old who received the Ad26.COV2.S COVID-19 vaccine or a placebo.

This clone was observed a handful of times. The chain couples TRBV6-4 to TRBJ2-3; the match to TRBD1 covers 7 bases. The length of the CDR3 is 14 residues. CDR1 is MRHNA, CDR2 SNTAGT, per germline. The V gene end was trimmed by 2 bases and the J gene end by 2 bases; junction bases not matched to a gene: 1. CDR3: CASSDGQATDTQYF. The CDR3 DNA reads TGTGCCAGCAGTGACGGACAGGCCACAGATACGCAGTATTTT.

The chain recombines TRBV2 with TRBJ1-3; no clear D gene. The germline V gene encodes CDR1 SNHLY and CDR2 FYNNEI. The CDR3 totals 15 residues. The V gene lost 1 base and the J gene lost 4 bases, with 11 bases spanning the gap. This CDR3 is CASSEVVARGNTIYF. CDR3 DNA: TGTGCCAGCAGTGAAGTCGTGGCCAGGGGAAACACCATATATTTT.

The chain has TRBV21-1 and TRBJ2-2; whether TRBD1, the table's D call, matches the DNA was not checked. TRBV21-1 is termed a pseudogene. The CDR3 is 16 residues long. The CDR3 reads CASSTPDRKGTGELFF. As DNA, the CDR3 is TGTGCCAGCAGCACACCCGACAGGAAGGGGACCGGGGAGCTGTTTTTT.

The chain has TRBV18 and TRBJ2-5; TRBD1 matches 7 bases. CDR3 size: 16 residues. V lost 2 bases, J lost 5 bases, and 11 bases stayed unmatched. Per germline, CDR1 KGHSH and CDR2 LQKENI. CDR3 sequence reads: CASSPSIRQGTETQYF. The CDR3 region has the DNA TGTGCCAGCTCACCAAGTATCAGACAGGGAACGGAGACCCAGTACTTC.

This chain connects TRBV10-3 to TRBJ1-3; the D gene is possibly TRBD1 (5 bases). The CDR3 has 14 residues. Germline V lookup: CDR1 ENHRY, CDR2 SYGVKD. With 6 bases removed from V and 8 bases from J, the gap between germline ends came to 17 bases. The chain's CDR3 is CAIRRARDRDTIYF. CDR3 bases: TGTGCCATCAGACGAGCCAGGGATAGGGACACCATATATTTT.

The gene calls are TRBV7-8 and TRBJ2-1; D call uncertain. V was shortened by 4 bases and J by 4 bases, with 8 bases between the two germline ends. The CDR3 is 13 residues long. Germline V gene data show CDR1 as SGHVS and CDR2 as FQNEAQ. The CDR3 sequence: CASSSLQYNEQFF. DNA for the CDR3: TGTGCCAGCAGCTCCCTACAATACAATGAGCAGTTCTTC.

The V and J genes are TRBV27 and TRBJ2-2, with D possibly TRBD2 on 5 matching bases. Germline CDR1 is MNHEY and CDR2 is SMNVEV (reference sequence). The CDR3 loop spans 17 amino acids. The V end was cut by 3 bases, the J end by 0 bases, with 14 bases between. The CDR3 region has the DNA TGTGCCAGCAGTTTGCGCCTCGGGCGGGCGAACACCGGGGAGCTGTTTTTT. Translating it yields CASSLRLGRANTGELFF.